The 7 T cell receptor beta chains below come from one sample, sequenced in a study of T cells in Graves' hyperthyroidism and ophthalmopathy. There were TCR beta CDR3 regions amplified from RNA transcripts. HTBI primers were employed in a first-round RT-PCR of the TCR CDR3. TCRdb reprocessed the multiplex PCR reads via MiXCR and lists one record per CDR3 protein. The profile covers roughly 180,000 distinct CDR3 sequences, with about a tenth appearing a single time and 22% taken by the ten largest. The source material was blood. The receptors originated from a woman aged 18 to 35 with Graves' hyperthyroidism that later progressed to Graves' ophthalmopathy.

CDR3 region: CASSEGYIQETQYF. The CDR3, as DNA: TGTGCCAGCAGTGAGGGTTATATTCAAGAGACCCAGTACTTC. The V gene is TRBV6-1, the J gene TRBJ2-5; no reliable D call. Germline CDR1 MNHNS, CDR2 SASEGT. V lost 3 bases and J 2 bases, leaving 10 bases between the germline ends. This CDR3 is 14 amino acids long.

This clonotype showed up just a few times. CDR3 loop: CSAGQTGRPYNEQFF. CDR3 DNA: TGCAGTGCTGGGCAGACAGGGAGGCCCTACAATGAGCAGTTCTTC. V gene TRBV20-1 combines with J gene TRBJ2-1, with D possibly TRBD1 on 7 matching bases. CDR3 length: 15 amino acids. Germline lookup yields CDR1 DFQATT and CDR2 SNEGSKA (reference sequence). Trimming cost V 5 bases and J 2 bases, with 16 bases left between them.

At least ten counts were recorded for this clonotype. This chain links TRBV19 with TRBJ1-1; 8 bases line up with TRBD1. V dropped 1 base and J dropped 10; count of bases not matched to a gene: 5. Germline V gives CDR1 LNHDA, CDR2 SQIVND (reference sequence). This CDR3 is built from 13 residues. The CDR3 reads CASSIGQGLPAFF. The CDR3 DNA sequence: TGTGCCAGTAGTATAGGACAGGGGCTACCAGCTTTCTTT.

This clonotype was detected a few times. The chain has TRBV29-1 and TRBJ2-5; D unclear. V shed 7 bases and J shed 13 bases, with 19 bases lying between them. The V gene's germline CDR1 is SQVTM and CDR2 ANQGSEA. The CDR3 runs to 11 residues. The CDR3 loop reads CSATDPLRWYF. DNA of the CDR3: TGCAGCGCCACCGACCCCTTGCGTTGGTACTTC.

This clonotype showed up many times. The chain's CDR3 is CASSEYIFGSGGYNEQFF. CDR3 sequence (DNA): TGTGCCAGCAGTGAATATATATTTGGGAGCGGGGGGTACAATGAGCAGTTCTTC. The chain couples TRBV25-1 to TRBJ2-1; 9 positions match TRBD2. V trimming: 0 bases; J trimming: 4 bases; junction bases outside the gene matches: 10. The germline CDR1 and CDR2 sequences are MGHDK and SYGVNS. The length of the CDR3 is 18 residues.

The rearrangement uses TRBV7-9 and TRBJ2-2; D is undetermined. The germline gives CDR1 SEHNR, CDR2 FQNEAQ (reference sequence). The CDR3 extends over 15 amino acids. The V end was cut by 0 bases, the J end by 8 bases, with 13 bases between. The CDR3 protein is CASSLAGYDLGELFF. DNA of the CDR3: TGTGCCAGCAGCTTAGCCGGATATGACTTGGGGGAGCTGTTTTTT.

This clonotype occurred many times. V is TRBV11-2 and J is TRBJ2-5; a weak D match, TRBD1 (5 bases). From germline, CDR1 is SGHAT and CDR2 FQNNGV. The CDR3 sequence is 14 residues long. V lost 7 bases and J lost 6, with 18 bases in between. The CDR3 DNA follows: TGTGCCAGCACCGACAACTGGGGCGCGCAGACCCAGTACTTC. Its translation: CASTDNWGAQTQYF.